These 27 T cell receptor beta chains were sequenced from one sample in a study of blood T cell repertoires in COVID-19. Clones were sequenced by immunoSEQ multiplex PCR, and TCRdb holds only the in-frame ones, with some missing. The table lists about 77,000 clones, roughly 78% of them singletons. The sequenced sample consisted of peripheral blood. These receptors were collected from a woman between 65 and 79 years old with acute or convalescent COVID-19.

This clone has only one observation. V gene TRBV5-4 combines with J gene TRBJ2-3; 8 bases are a match to TRBD1. The germline CDR1 and CDR2 sequences are SGHNT and YYREEE (reference sequence). The length of the CDR3 is 15 residues. Germline trimming cut 3 bases from V and 1 base from J; bases unmatched to any gene: 4. The CDR3 region has the DNA TGTGCCAGCAGCTACCCGGGACAGGGCACAGATACGCAGTATTTT. It translates to CASSYPGQGTDTQYF.

The rearrangement links TRBV7-2 to TRBJ1-6, with D hard to call. This CDR3 is built from 14 residues. Trimming removed 7 bases from V and 8 bases from J, with 15 bases in between. The germline V gene has CDR1 SGHTA and CDR2 FQGNSA. This CDR3 reads CASTNLGPDSPLHF. In nucleotides, the CDR3 is TGTGCCAGCACCAACCTAGGTCCCGATTCACCCCTCCACTTT.

Here the CDR3 DNA reads TGTGCCAGCAGTTCAGGGGAGACCCAGTACTTC. Amino acid sequence: CASSSGETQYF. This chain joins TRBV12-3 or TRBV12-4 and TRBJ2-5; D possibly corresponds to TRBD1 (5 bases). Trimming stripped 4 bases from V and 5 bases from J, with 5 bases between. This CDR3 comprises 11 residues.

This clone appeared a few times. In DNA, the CDR3 is TGCGCCAGCAGCTTAGGGGACAGCCCCTACGAGCAGTACTTC. It codes for CASSLGDSPYEQYF. V is TRBV5-1 and J is TRBJ2-7; the match to TRBD1 covers 7 bases. This CDR3 region has 14 residues. From germline, CDR1 is SGHRS and CDR2 YFSETQ. J gave up 2 bases and V 2 bases, and 4 bases lay outside the gene matches.

This chain uses TRBV19 with TRBJ1-1, with 9 bases matching TRBD1. The CDR3 loop spans 13 amino acids. The germline V gene encodes CDR1 LNHDA and CDR2 SQIVND (reference sequence). V dropped 5 bases and J dropped 4; count of bases not matched to a gene: 2. The CDR3 sequence is CASSEDRGTEAFF. The CDR3 DNA reads TGTGCCAGTAGTGAGGACAGGGGCACTGAAGCTTTCTTT.

The chain links TRBV21-1 to TRBJ1-2; TRBD1, as called in the table, went unchecked against the DNA. TRBV21-1 is marked as a pseudogene. This CDR3 is 17 amino acids long. The DNA of the CDR3 is TGTGCCAGCAGCTCTCCTTGGACAGGGCCAGGCAACTATGGCTACACCTTC. Protein product: CASSSPWTGPGNYGYTF.

V usage is TRBV5-4 and J usage is TRBJ1-2; 9 nucleotides align to TRBD1. The CDR3 spans 14 residues. Germline-derived CDR1 and CDR2 are SGHNT and YYREEE (reference sequence). V gave up 2 bases and J gave up 8 bases; unmatched junction bases: 7. This chain's CDR3 is CASSLTGQGSGYTF. CDR3 bases: TGTGCCAGCAGCTTAACGGGACAGGGAAGCGGCTACACCTTC.

V gene TRBV6-1 combines with J gene TRBJ1-2; D is perhaps TRBD1 (5 bases). This CDR3 has 16 amino acids. Germline loops: CDR1 MNHNS, CDR2 SASEGT. V was clipped by 0 bases and J by 2 bases, with 13 bases between them. In nucleotides, the CDR3 is TGTGCCAGCAGTGAAGCGGGGCAGGGTGCCAACTATGGCTACACCTTC. Protein: CASSEAGQGANYGYTF.

This clone was recorded a few times. CDR3: CASSSRKGQAMNTEAFF. Written as DNA, the CDR3 is TGTGCCAGCAGCTCGAGGAAGGGACAGGCCATGAACACTGAAGCTTTCTTT. V gene TRBV5-8 combines with J gene TRBJ1-1, with TRBD1 matching 8 bases. From germline, CDR1 is SGHTS and CDR2 YDEGEE. The CDR3 has 17 residues. V lost 3 bases to trimming and J lost 0 bases; unmatched junction nucleotides: 10.

On this clone: Different DNA sequences within this sample yield the same CDR3. This sequence joins TRBV2 and TRBJ1-2; D possibly corresponds to TRBD1 (5 bases). Per germline, CDR1 SNHLY and CDR2 FYNNEI. CDR3 length: 12 amino acids. Deletions cut 6 bases from V and 3 bases from J, with 8 bases between. The CDR3 region is CASSPTDYGYTF. CDR3 coding DNA: TGTGCCAGCAGCCCGACAGACTATGGCTACACCTTC.

The chain uses TRBV5-5 and TRBJ1-3; tentatively, D is TRBD1 (5 bases). The CDR3 runs 15 residues. Germline values: CDR1 SGHKS, CDR2 YYEKEE (reference sequence). V was clipped by 4 bases and J by 1 base, with 12 bases between them. Here the CDR3 reads CASSQGPGSGNTIYF. The CDR3 DNA follows: TGTGCCAGCAGCCAGGGTCCCGGTTCTGGAAACACCATATATTTT.

This clone was found once. V is TRBV7-9 and J is TRBJ2-6; 7 bases agree with TRBD1. Losses at the gene ends were 4 bases for V and 1 base for J; bases not matched to a gene: 7. This CDR3 is 17 amino acids long. The germline V gene encodes CDR1 SEHNR and CDR2 FQNEAQ (reference sequence). The CDR3 region is CASSSLRQGSGANVLTF. In DNA, the CDR3 is TGTGCCAGCAGCTCCCTCAGACAGGGATCTGGGGCCAACGTCCTGACTTTC.

The gene calls are TRBV24-1 and TRBJ2-1, with 11 positions matching TRBD1. Germline-derived CDR1 and CDR2 are KGHDR and SFDVKD. This CDR3 is built from 14 residues. Trimming removed 9 bases from V and 3 bases from J; junction bases left unmatched: 3. CDR3 in amino acids: CATSGTGGYNEQFF. The CDR3 coding sequence is TGTGCCACCTCCGGGACAGGGGGCTACAATGAGCAGTTCTTC.

The chain recombines TRBV5-6 with TRBJ1-1, with TRBD1 matching over 8 bases. This CDR3 spans 15 amino acids. After removal of 3 bases from V and 3 bases from J, the junction contained 7 bases not matched to a gene. Germline CDR1 is SGHDT and CDR2 is YYEEEE. CDR3 in amino acids: CASSSKLTGDTEAFF. Here the CDR3 DNA reads TGTGCCAGCAGCTCCAAACTGACAGGGGACACTGAAGCTTTCTTT.

This chain uses TRBV7-9 with TRBJ1-4; no reliable D call. Germline CDR1 reads SEHNR; CDR2 reads FQNEAQ (reference sequence). V lost 6 bases to trimming and J lost 0 bases, with 14 bases between them. The CDR3 loop spans 16 amino acids. CDR3 bases: TGTGCCAGCAGTTCGCCCGACACCGCAACTAATGAAAAACTGTTTTTT. Translated, it gives CASSSPDTATNEKLFF.

The CDR3 DNA follows: TGTGCCAGCGGACGTGACAGGGGGTTCGAATGGGAGACCCAGTACTTC. Protein product: CASGRDRGFEWETQYF. The chain couples TRBV9 to TRBJ2-5; 9 bases fit TRBD1. The V and J ends lost 7 bases and 5 bases, in that order; junction bases with no gene match: 15. Per germline, CDR1 SGDLS and CDR2 YYNGEE. CDR3 length: 16 amino acids.

The rearrangement uses TRBV12-5 and TRBJ1-1, with unresolved D. From germline, CDR1 is LGHNT and CDR2 FRNRAP. Trimming stripped 3 bases from V and 0 bases from J, with 23 bases between. The CDR3 extends over 19 amino acids. Here the CDR3 reads CASGFAYSDKSIMNTEAFF. CDR3 DNA: TGTGCTAGTGGTTTTGCCTACAGTGACAAGAGTATCATGAACACTGAAGCTTTCTTT.

V and J are TRBV7-2 and TRBJ1-2, with 11 bases fitting TRBD1. This CDR3 is 15 amino acids long. Trimming took 3 bases from V and 2 from J; bases not matched to a gene: 2. CDR1 and CDR2 (germline): SGHTA, FQGNSA. The CDR3 sequence is CASSFWDRGNYGYTF. The CDR3 bases are TGTGCCAGCAGCTTCTGGGACAGGGGGAACTATGGCTACACCTTC.

In its sample, this clone was seen a few times. The chain couples TRBV5-4 to TRBJ2-5; 9 bases match TRBD1. V lost 4 bases and J lost 6; bases outside the gene matches: 4. The CDR3 loop spans 13 amino acids. The V gene's germline CDR1 is SGHNT and CDR2 YYREEE (reference sequence). CDR3 bases: TGTGCCAGCAGCAGACAGGGGGTTAAGACCCAGTACTTC. Amino acids: CASSRQGVKTQYF.

The chain is built from TRBV5-6 and TRBJ2-5; weak D call: TRBD1 (6 bases). Looked up from germline, CDR1 is SGHDT and CDR2 is YYEEEE. V was trimmed by 0 bases and J by 2 bases, leaving 11 bases between them. The CDR3 has 15 amino acids. The CDR3 DNA follows: TGTGCCAGCAGCTTGGCCGGACAGTTACAAGAGACCCAGTACTTC. This translates into CASSLAGQLQETQYF.

The J gene is TRBJ2-3, the V gene TRBV7-2; TRBD2 aligns across 7 bases. Germline CDR1 and CDR2: SGHTA and FQGNSA. V dropped 5 bases and J dropped 1; count of bases not matched to a gene: 9. The CDR3 consists of 16 residues. The CDR3 region has the DNA TGTGCCAGCAGCCCCGGGGGGTCCCTCGGCACAGATACGCAGTATTTT. It specifies CASSPGGSLGTDTQYF. Using reference TRBV7-2 and TRBJ2-3 for the parts outside the CDR3, the full variable domain is GAGVSQSPSNKVTEKGKDVELRCDPISGHTALYWYRQSLGQGLEFLIYFQGNSAPDKSGLPSDRFSAERTGGSVSTLTIQRTQQEDSAVYLCASSPGGSLGTDTQYFGPGTRLTVL.

The chain combines TRBV5-6 with TRBJ1-1; D gene unclear. This CDR3 region has 13 residues. V was clipped by 0 bases and J by 6 bases, with 9 bases between them. From germline, CDR1 is SGHDT and CDR2 YYEEEE. CDR3 sequence (DNA): TGTGCCAGCAGCTTGGCAGTGGGCGCTGAAGCTTTCTTT. Its protein product is CASSLAVGAEAFF.

This clone has just one count. V gene TRBV18 combines with J gene TRBJ2-5, with TRBD2 matching 8 bases. J lost 4 bases, V lost 1 base, and 11 bases had no gene match. The CDR3 covers 17 residues. Germline CDR1 reads KGHSH; CDR2 reads LQKENI. The CDR3 DNA sequence: TGTGCCAGCTCACCACTACCCGGGGGGGCCCAGGGAGAGACCCAGTACTTC. It yields the protein CASSPLPGGAQGETQYF.

J is TRBJ2-3 and V is TRBV9; D perhaps matches TRBD1 (7 bases). Germline V CDR1 and CDR2: SGDLS, YYNGEE. The length of the CDR3 is 18 residues. Trimming shortened V by 4 bases and J by 1 base, and 22 bases separated the two germline ends. Written as DNA, the CDR3 is TGTGCCAGCAGCCCCCGAACCGCAGGGGGGCGCGGCACAGATACGCAGTATTTT. Protein product: CASSPRTAGGRGTDTQYF.

In nucleotides, the CDR3 is TGTGCCAGCAGCTTACCCCTGAGCACAGATACGCAGTATTTT. As protein: CASSLPLSTDTQYF. The chain combines TRBV7-9 with TRBJ2-3; D not resolved. Germline V gene lookup returns CDR1 SEHNR and CDR2 FQNEAQ (reference sequence). The CDR3 runs 14 residues. With 2 bases removed from V and 0 bases from J, the gap between germline ends came to 6 bases.

This clone was counted a few times. J is TRBJ1-1 and V is TRBV18; D ambiguous. The V end lost 5 bases, the J end lost 0 bases, and 16 bases lay between the germline ends. The CDR3 spans 16 residues. Per the germline V gene, CDR1 is KGHSH and CDR2 is LQKENI. CDR3 residues: CASSVTALLLNTEAFF. DNA for the CDR3: TGTGCCAGCTCAGTCACAGCTCTCTTACTGAACACTGAAGCTTTCTTT.

The chain carries TRBV9 and TRBJ1-1; 9 positions match TRBD1. The CDR3 is 15 residues long. The V and J ends lost 2 bases and 6 bases, in that order; junction bases with no gene match: 8. Germline CDR1 is SGDLS and CDR2 is YYNGEE. CDR3 sequence: CASSVSGQGIPEAFF. The CDR3 DNA reads as TGTGCCAGCAGCGTTTCGGGACAGGGAATCCCTGAAGCTTTCTTT. The full variable domain, in which reference TRBV9 and TRBJ1-1 provide the parts outside the CDR3, is DSGVTQTPKHLITATGQRVTLRCSPRSGDLSVYWYQQSLDQGLQFLIQYYNGEERAKGNILERFSAQQFPDLHSELNLSSLELGDSALYFCASSVSGQGIPEAFFGQGTRLTVV.